The clone carrying this TCR beta chain turned up a few times. Trimming pared 4 bases from V and 1 base from J, leaving 16 bases between. This CDR3 is built from 16 residues. Per germline, CDR1 SGHDT and CDR2 YYEEEE. Unstimulated regulatory T cells (CD4+CD25+CD127-), CD4+CD25- non-regulatory cells, CD4 and CD8 cells were FACS-sorted from thawed PBMCs. These data originate in a study of Tregs in tolerant kidney transplant recipients. Here immunoSEQ multiplex PCR was the method, and the copy in TCRdb shows in-frame clones only, minus some. Of hundreds of thousands of clones listed, approximately 83% were seen once; the top ten hold 0.55% to 0.65%.

V and J are TRBV5-6 and TRBJ2-3, with a tentative D call TRBD2 (7 bases). The clonotype comes from a human donor in good health. Sequencing was carried out using CD4+ T cells from blood. DNA of the CDR3: TGTGCCAGCAGCCCACTGGGGGCGGGAGGCACAGATACGCAGTATTTT. As protein: CASSPLGAGGTDTQYF. Combining the CDR3 with reference TRBV5-6 and TRBJ2-3 gives the whole variable domain DAGVTQSPTHLIKTRGQQVTLRCSPKSGHDTVSWYQQALGQGPQFIFQYYEEEERQRGNFPDRFSGHQFPNYSSELNVNALLLGDSALYLCASSPLGAGGTDTQYFGPGTRLTVL.